These T cell receptor beta chains were read from a single sample in a study of radiation and T cells in renal cell carcinoma. Sequenced by immunoSEQ multiplex PCR; TCRdb stores in-frame clones only, minus some. The table lists around 100,000 clones, around 83% of them singletons. The sample here was blood, taken from a patient whose treatment included radiotherapy and nephrectomy. The source of these receptors is a man aged 55 to 70 with renal cell carcinoma. Each CDR3 is given with its conserved first and last residue. A D gene is named only where the DNA matches it firmly. Size values are once, few and many counts, or a class for expanded clones, and some rows have none.

J gene	clone size	V gene	D gene	CDR3 DNA	CDR3 protein
TRBJ2-1	once	TRBV14	NA	TGTGCCAGCAGCCAAGTTTTACGTGGTGAGCAGTTCTTC	CASSQVLRGEQFF
TRBJ2-2	NA	TRBV9	TRBD2	TGTGCCAGCAGTTGGACTAGCGGGGAGGTCGGGGAGCTGTTTTTT	CASSWTSGEVGELFF
TRBJ2-7	NA	TRBV27	TRBD2	TGTGCCAGCAGTTTAAGCGGGACCCCCTACGAGCAGTACTTC	CASSLSGTPYEQYF
TRBJ2-7	once	TRBV6-1	TRBD1	TGTGCCAGCAGTGCCGACAGGGGCTCCTACGAGCAGTACTTC	CASSADRGSYEQYF
TRBJ2-7	NA	TRBV4-1	TRBD1	TGCGCCAGCAGCCAAGTTGGGGCAGGGGGCCTCTACGAGCAGTACTTC	CASSQVGAGGLYEQYF
TRBJ1-1	NA	TRBV6-5	NA	TGTGCCAGCAGTTACCCGCAGGGGCGGAACACTGAAGCTTTCTTT	CASSYPQGRNTEAFF
TRBJ2-5	NA	TRBV14	TRBD2	TGTGCCAGCAGCCTACTAGCGTTGGAAGAGACCCAGTACTTC	CASSLLALEETQYF
TRBJ2-1	NA	TRBV6-1	TRBD2	TGTGCCAGCAGTGATTCCGGGACTAGCCCAAGAGCAGGCAATGAGCAGTTCTTC	CASSDSGTSPRAGNEQFF
TRBJ1-2	NA	TRBV30	NA	TGTGCCTGGACCCGAGGGATCCTCGGCTATGGCTACACCTTC	CAWTRGILGYGYTF
TRBJ1-1	few	TRBV7-9	NA	TGTGCCAGCAGCTTTTGGGGGATGAACACTGAAGCTTTCTTT	CASSFWGMNTEAFF
TRBJ2-3	NA	TRBV10-2	TRBD2	TGCGCCTGTAAAGCGGGGGCTAGCACAGATACGCAGTATTTT	CACKAGASTDTQYF
TRBJ1-5	NA	TRBV28	NA	TGTGCCAGCAGATTGGCCGGGGGTACTAATCAGCCCCAGCATTTT	CASRLAGGTNQPQHF
TRBJ1-4	NA	TRBV5-1	NA	TGCGCCAGCAGCTTGGGGGCCTCGACTCTTACAGGGTGGGAGACTAATGAAAAACTGTTTTTT	CASSLGASTLTGWETNEKLFF
TRBJ2-7	NA	TRBV6-6	NA	TGTGCCAGCAGTTACGCTAGGATTTCCTACGAGCAGTACTTC	CASSYARISYEQYF
TRBJ2-7	once	TRBV21-1	NA	TGTGCCAGCATAATTACGCCGGGACCCAAAAGGATGTCCTACGAGCAGTACTTC	CASIITPGPKRMSYEQYF
TRBJ2-7	NA	TRBV27	NA	TGTGCCAGCAGTTTATCTGGCGGGCGAGGGGCTAGCTACGAGCAGTACTTC	CASSLSGGRGASYEQYF
TRBJ2-1	NA	TRBV29-1	TRBD1	TGCAGCGTCCCCCCGGGACAGGGAACAGGTGAGCAGTTCTTC	CSVPPGQGTGEQFF
TRBJ2-3	NA	TRBV29-1	NA	TGCAGCGTCGGCCGCCGGGAACGGGGCACAGATACGCAGTATTTT	CSVGRRERGTDTQYF
TRBJ2-1	NA	TRBV5-1	TRBD2	TGCGCCAGCAGCGGCATAGCGGGGCATGAGCAGTTCTTC	CASSGIAGHEQFF
TRBJ2-3	NA	TRBV2	NA	TGTGCCAGCGAATCTGGTCCAGATACGCAGTATTTT	CASESGPDTQYF
TRBJ1-2	few	TRBV9	NA	TGTGCCAGCAGCGTATATAACTATGGCTACACCTTC	CASSVYNYGYTF
TRBJ2-2	NA	TRBV4-3	NA	TGCGCCAGCAGCCAAGATTGGGGGGGCGCGGTCGGGGAGCTGTTTTTT	CASSQDWGGAVGELFF
TRBJ2-5	NA	TRBV11-1	NA	TGTGCCAGCAGCGCCAAGAGTACCCAGTACTTC	CASSAKSTQYF
TRBJ2-5	once	TRBV28	TRBD2	TGTGCCAGCGGGACGGGGGGACTAGCGGGATCCCGCCCCGGGACCCAGTACTTC	CASGTGGLAGSRPGTQYF
TRBJ1-5	many	TRBV5-1	TRBD1	TGCGCCAGCAGCACAGGACAGGGGGACAATCAGCCCCAGCATTTT	CASSTGQGDNQPQHF
TRBJ1-2	NA	TRBV19	NA	TGTGCCAGTAGTATTTGGGCCAGAGACTATGGCTACACCTTC	CASSIWARDYGYTF
TRBJ2-5	NA	TRBV4-3	TRBD2	TGCGCCAGCAGCCAAGCTTACCCGGGAGGGTGGGAGACCCAGTACTTC	CASSQAYPGGWETQYF
TRBJ1-4	NA	TRBV21-1	NA	TGTGCCATCCGCGGGGAGTGTCGCAGGGGGCGCCGGGATGAAAAACTGTTTTTT	CAIRGECRRGRRDEKLFF
TRBJ2-1	NA	TRBV5-1	TRBD2	TGCGCCAGCAGCTTGGGACCGGGACTAGCGCCTAATGAGCAGTTCTTC	CASSLGPGLAPNEQFF
TRBJ2-1	NA	TRBV5-1	TRBD2	TGCGCCAGCAGCACCGGAAGAGGGACTAGGAAATCCAATGAGCAGTTCTTC	CASSTGRGTRKSNEQFF
TRBJ1-5	NA	TRBV5-6	NA	TGTGCCAGCAGCTTGCAGGGGTCCGGGCCCCAGCATTTT	CASSLQGSGPQHF
TRBJ2-7	once	TRBV7-9	TRBD2	TGTGCCAGCAGCTCATCAACTCTAGCGGGAGAGTCCTACGAGCAGTACTTC	CASSSSTLAGESYEQYF
TRBJ2-7	NA	TRBV5-1	TRBD1	TGCGCCAGCAGCGAGGGACAGGTGAGCCTCTACGAGCAGTACTTC	CASSEGQVSLYEQYF
TRBJ1-6	NA	TRBV10-3	NA	TGCGCCAGCAGTGAAGGGACAACTACTAATTCACCCCTCCACTTT	CASSEGTTTNSPLHF
TRBJ1-2	few	TRBV5-1	NA	TGCGCCAGCAGCCCCGACTGGGAGGGGGGCGGCTACACCTTC	CASSPDWEGGGYTF
TRBJ2-5	NA	TRBV4-1	TRBD2	TGCGCCAGCAGCCAGGGGGAGGGTTTGCAAGAGACCCAGTACTTC	CASSQGEGLQETQYF
TRBJ1-2	NA	TRBV5-8	NA	TGTGCCAGCACTCTAACGTATGGCTACACCTTC	CASTLTYGYTF
TRBJ2-5	once	TRBV7-8	NA	TGTGCCAGCAGCCCCCAGGGAGACCAAGAGACCCAGTACTTC	CASSPQGDQETQYF
TRBJ1-5	NA	TRBV28	NA	TGTGCCAGCAGTCCGCGGACACCTACCTATAGCAATCAGCCCCAGCATTTT	CASSPRTPTYSNQPQHF
TRBJ2-7	NA	TRBV5-4	TRBD2	TGTGCCAGCAGCTTGGGACTAGCGGGGGACCCGCAGTACTTC	CASSLGLAGDPQYF
TRBJ1-4	NA	TRBV29-1	TRBD1	TGCAGCGTCGTGGACAGGCCAGATGAAAAACTGTTTTTT	CSVVDRPDEKLFF
TRBJ2-3	NA	TRBV5-1	TRBD1	TGCGCCAGCAGCTGGACAGGATTCACAGATACGCAGTATTTT	CASSWTGFTDTQYF
TRBJ1-4	NA	TRBV2	TRBD1	TGTGCCAGCAGTGGGAGGGGACAGGGACCCGAAAAACTGTTTTTT	CASSGRGQGPEKLFF